This T cell receptor beta chain was captured in a study of control samples from healthy donors and cancer patients. CDR1 SGHRS and CDR2 YFSETQ come from the germline V gene. Trimming cost V 0 bases and J 1 base, with 10 bases left between them. The CDR3 has 15 residues. Assay: immunoSEQ multiplex PCR; the TCRdb copy retains only in-frame clones and omits some. This table holds around 140,000 clones, roughly 86% found once. This clonotype was sampled from a man aged 45-60 years with head and neck cancer. The sequencing input was PBMCs. The V and J genes are TRBV5-1 and TRBJ1-2, with D maybe TRBD1 (6 bases). The CDR3 is CASSLGQGLNYGYTF. In nucleotides, the CDR3 is TGCGCCAGCAGCTTGGGGCAGGGGCTTAACTATGGCTACACCTTC. The variable domain in full, completed from reference TRBV5-1 and TRBJ1-2, reads KAGVTQTPRYLIKTRGQQVTLSCSPISGHRSVSWYQQTPGQGLQFLFEYFSETQRNKGNFPGRFSGRQFSNSRSEMNVSTLELGDSALYLCASSLGQGLNYGYTFGSGTRLTVV.